A single sample gave rise to the 7 T cell receptor beta chains below, sequenced in a study of Tregs in tolerant kidney transplant recipients. Libraries were prepared by immunoSEQ multiplex PCR; TCRdb keeps only in-frame clonotypes and omits some of them. The sample has about 240,000 clones; about 80% are singletons. Sequencing used CD4+ T cells from blood. The receptors shown here come from a human donor in good health.

The V call is TRBV2, the J call TRBJ2-4; D remains ambiguous. CDR3 length equals 13 residues. V was clipped by 4 bases and J by 0 bases, with 4 bases between them. CDR1 and CDR2 (germline): SNHLY, FYNNEI. Here the CDR3 reads CASSASAKNIQYF. The CDR3 DNA is TGTGCCAGCAGTGCGTCAGCCAAAAACATTCAGTACTTC.

This rearrangement joins TRBV18 to TRBJ2-5, with 11 bases fitting TRBD2. Judging by the DNA end, TRBJ2-7 fits better; the J call may be wrong. Germline V gene data show CDR1 as KGHSH and CDR2 as LQKENI. The CDR3 is made up of 16 amino acids. The CDR3, as DNA: TGTGCCAGCTCACCATATGCTAGCGGGAGGATCAGCGAGCAGTACTTC. Its protein product is CASSPYASGRISEQYF.

The chain uses TRBV27 and TRBJ1-1; weak D call: TRBD1 (6 bases). Germline V CDR1 and CDR2: MNHEY, SMNVEV (reference sequence). The V and J ends lost 2 bases and 5 bases respectively, with 15 bases between them. The CDR3 has 15 amino acids. CDR3 DNA: TGTGCCAGCAGTTTAACGGGACATCTGTGGACTGAAGCTTTCTTT. It encodes CASSLTGHLWTEAFF.

This sequence joins TRBV10-2 and TRBJ2-3; 8 nucleotides match TRBD1. The CDR3 has 14 residues. Trimming took 7 bases from V and 0 from J; bases not matched to a gene: 3. Looked up from germline, CDR1 is WSHSY and CDR2 is SAAADI. The CDR3 nucleotides read TGCGCCAGCAATCGACAGGGGAGCACAGATACGCAGTATTTT. Its protein product is CASNRQGSTDTQYF.

The CDR3 region is CASSINTNYGYTF. The CDR3 DNA follows: TGTGCCAGCAGTATCAACACTAACTATGGCTACACCTTC. The V call is TRBV6-5, the J call TRBJ1-2, with no clear D. Germline V CDR1 and CDR2: MNHEY, SVGAGI. V was trimmed by 5 bases and J by 0 bases, leaving 7 bases between them. CDR3 length: 13 residues.

The rearrangement uses TRBV4-2 and TRBJ1-2; D is possibly TRBD1 (5 bases). With 4 bases removed from V and 8 bases from J, the gap between germline ends came to 23 bases. Germline V gene lookup returns CDR1 LGHNA and CDR2 YNFKEQ. The CDR3 runs to 16 residues. This CDR3 reads CASSPPPGTALGGYTF. CDR3 DNA: TGTGCCAGCAGCCCCCCTCCCGGGACCGCGCTCGGCGGCTACACCTTC.

The chain employs TRBV2 and TRBJ2-2; tentatively, D is TRBD2 (5 bases). Germline lookup yields CDR1 SNHLY and CDR2 FYNNEI. The CDR3 is 15 residues long. V lost 6 bases and J 0 bases, leaving 11 bases between the germline ends. The CDR3 protein is CASREEQANTGELFF. DNA of the CDR3: TGTGCCAGCAGGGAGGAGCAAGCGAACACCGGGGAGCTGTTTTTT.